The 27 T cell receptor beta chains given below trace back to one sample, sequenced in a study of siplizumab effects on memory and regulatory T cells (dated by TCRdb to between 2018 and 2021). The method behind the library was the immunoSEQ multiplex PCR assay. TCRdb provides this immuneACCESS table in a form limited to in-frame rearrangements. Some clones are lacking; in checked studies, under half of them reflect an unresolved V gene, and why the rest are absent is not known. This sample comprises some 97,000 clones, roughly 94% of them detected only once. About 0.6% of the sample rests with the top ten. Sequences were obtained from Tregs sorted from blood. The receptor set was obtained from a human donor in good health.

The rearrangement joins TRBV6-1 to TRBJ2-3, with 7 bases fitting TRBD2. Germline CDR1 is MNHNS and CDR2 is SASEGT. V shed 4 bases, J shed 3 bases, and the junction held 10 bases outside the gene matches. The CDR3 contains 16 residues. CDR3 DNA sequence: TGTGCCAGCAGTGGACCTATGCTCGGGAGGACAGATACGCAGTATTTT. Protein: CASSGPMLGRTDTQYF.

The chain recombines TRBV27 with TRBJ2-7, with 9 bases lining up with TRBD1. The J segment lost 7 bases and the V segment lost 7 bases, leaving 8 bases of the junction unmatched. The CDR3 has 13 amino acids. The germline gives CDR1 MNHEY, CDR2 SMNVEV (reference sequence). The CDR3 loop reads CASTTGQGREQYF. In DNA form, the CDR3 reads TGTGCCAGCACTACGGGACAGGGTAGGGAGCAGTACTTC.

The gene calls are TRBV5-1 and TRBJ2-7; 7 bases map to TRBD1. With 4 bases clipped from V and 7 bases from J, the junction kept 11 bases outside the gene matches. The CDR3 contains 14 residues. Germline values: CDR1 SGHRS, CDR2 YFSETQ. The CDR3 loop is CASSPGTVLGEQYF. The CDR3 bases are TGCGCCAGCAGCCCCGGGACAGTACTGGGGGAGCAGTACTTC. The variable domain in full, completed from reference TRBV5-1 and TRBJ2-7, reads KAGVTQTPRYLIKTRGQQVTLSCSPISGHRSVSWYQQTPGQGLQFLFEYFSETQRNKGNFPGRFSGRQFSNSRSEMNVSTLELGDSALYLCASSPGTVLGEQYFGPGTRLTVT.

This chain's CDR3 is CASSLAGQYGGELFF. The DNA of the CDR3 is TGCGCCAGCAGCTTGGCCGGGCAGTATGGCGGGGAGCTGTTTTTT. The chain links TRBV5-1 to TRBJ2-2; D is undetermined. V gave up 0 bases and J gave up 7 bases, with 13 bases separating them. The length of the CDR3 is 15 residues. CDR1 and CDR2 from the germline V gene are SGHRS and YFSETQ.

The chain links TRBV27 to TRBJ2-1; D possibly corresponds to TRBD2 (6 bases). The CDR3 has 15 residues. Germline V gene sequence: CDR1 MNHEY, CDR2 SMNVEV (reference sequence). V was pared by 5 bases and J by 8 bases, with 19 bases between. The CDR3 DNA reads TGTGCCAGCAGTCGGGGACTGGTTAACCTCGATGAGCAGTTCTTC. Translation gives CASSRGLVNLDEQFF.

The J gene is TRBJ1-1, the V gene TRBV7-7, with TRBD1 matching 10 bases. The J segment lost 2 bases and the V segment lost 5 bases, leaving 11 bases of the junction unmatched. Germline CDR1 is SSHAT and CDR2 is FNYEAQ (reference sequence). The CDR3 runs 17 residues. The CDR3 sequence: CASSPYLGTGANTEAFF. The CDR3 region has the DNA TGTGCCAGCAGCCCCTACCTCGGGACAGGGGCAAACACTGAAGCTTTCTTT.

This rearrangement joins TRBV7-8 to TRBJ1-5; no reliable D call. Deletions cut 1 base from V and 1 base from J, with 2 bases between. CDR1 and CDR2 (germline): SGHVS, FQNEAQ. There are 13 residues in the CDR3. In DNA, the CDR3 is TGTGCCAGCAGCTTAGAAAGCAATCAGCCCCAGCATTTT. This translates into CASSLESNQPQHF.

The chain uses TRBV27 and TRBJ2-2; perhaps TRBD2 as D (6 bases). Trimming left V 3 bases short and J 5 bases short, with 13 bases between. CDR3 length: 15 residues. The germline V gene has CDR1 MNHEY and CDR2 SMNVEV (reference sequence). DNA of the CDR3: TGTGCCAGCAGTTTTCGGGGGAGAGCGACCGGGGAGCTGTTTTTT. Its protein product is CASSFRGRATGELFF.

V is TRBV19 and J is TRBJ2-5; D may be TRBD1 (6 bases). Per the germline V gene, CDR1 is LNHDA and CDR2 is SQIVND (reference sequence). The CDR3 has 13 residues. Trimming took 10 bases from V and 4 from J, leaving 16 bases between them. CDR3 nucleotides: TGTGCCACCACAAAGACAGGTCGAGAGACCCAGTACTTC. This gives the protein CATTKTGRETQYF.

This chain uses TRBV7-9 with TRBJ2-7; maybe TRBD1 (5 bases). The CDR3 contains 18 residues. Germline V lookup: CDR1 SEHNR, CDR2 FQNEAQ (reference sequence). Trimming took off 5 bases at V and 0 bases at J, with 23 bases between the two ends. The CDR3 region is CASSRTQTRDRISYEQYF. CDR3 in DNA: TGTGCCAGCAGCCGAACTCAGACGAGAGACAGAATCTCCTACGAGCAGTACTTC.

The J gene is TRBJ1-2, the V gene TRBV19; D unresolved. CDR1 is LNHDA, CDR2 SQIVND, per germline (reference sequence). CDR3 length equals 13 residues. The ends were cut back, 3 bases at V and 6 bases at J, with 11 bases in the middle. The CDR3 here is CASSILVGDGYTF. CDR3 in DNA: TGTGCCAGTAGTATTCTAGTTGGGGATGGCTACACCTTC.

This chain joins TRBV7-3 and TRBJ2-3; 9 bases are shared with TRBD2. V lost 0 bases, J lost 3 bases, and 10 bases stayed unmatched. CDR3 length: 18 amino acids. Per germline, CDR1 SGHTA and CDR2 FQGTGA. The CDR3 loop is CASSLTGRASGTTDTQYF. The CDR3 nucleotides are TGTGCCAGCAGCTTAACAGGGAGGGCTAGCGGGACAACAGATACGCAGTATTTT.

The V call is TRBV7-9, the J call TRBJ1-2, with D tentatively TRBD1 (5 bases). CDR3 length: 13 residues. Deletions cut 3 bases from V and 5 bases from J, with 10 bases between. CDR1 and CDR2 from the germline V gene are SEHNR and FQNEAQ (reference sequence). CDR3 residues: CASSFDSPYGYTF. CDR3 coding DNA: TGTGCCAGCAGCTTCGACAGCCCTTATGGCTACACCTTC.

The DNA of the CDR3 is TGTGCCAGCAGCCGGGGAGGCAATGAGCAGTTCTTC. This gives the protein CASSRGGNEQFF. The chain is built from TRBV21-1 and TRBJ2-1; the table assigns TRBD2, which was not confirmed against the DNA. TRBV21-1 counts as a pseudogene. The CDR3 has 12 residues.

The J gene is TRBJ1-3, the V gene TRBV7-6; perhaps TRBD1 as D (5 bases). The CDR3 extends over 13 amino acids. The V end lost 6 bases, the J end lost 0 bases, and 6 bases lay between the germline ends. Germline loops: CDR1 SGHVS, CDR2 FNYEAQ. CDR3 nucleotide sequence: TGTGCCAGCAGGGGGGGCTCTGGAAACACCATATATTTT. Its protein is CASRGGSGNTIYF.

The chain combines TRBV11-3 with TRBJ2-7; 10 bases align to TRBD1. CDR1 is SGHNT, CDR2 YENEEA, per germline. V shed 4 bases, J shed 2 bases, and the junction held 5 bases outside the gene matches. CDR3 length: 15 amino acids. CDR3 nucleotides: TGTGCCAGCAGCTCCGGAGGACAGGGGGCCTACGAGCAGTACTTC. The encoded protein is CASSSGGQGAYEQYF.

V and J are TRBV28 and TRBJ2-1; weak D call: TRBD2 (5 bases). Trimming removed 2 bases from V and 7 bases from J, with 12 bases in between. CDR3 length: 14 amino acids. Per the germline V gene, CDR1 is MDHEN and CDR2 is SYDVKM. The CDR3 sequence is CASSLGLVGNEQFF. The DNA for the CDR3 is TGTGCCAGCAGTTTAGGACTGGTAGGGAATGAGCAGTTCTTC.

V usage is TRBV28 and J usage is TRBJ1-5; tentative D call: TRBD1 (5 bases). Trimming removed 6 bases at V and 8 bases at J, with 17 bases between. In germline, CDR1 is MDHEN, CDR2 SYDVKM. The CDR3 spans 14 residues. In nucleotides, the CDR3 is TGTGCCAGCAGGCAAAGGGGCTTAGAGGAGCCCCAGCATTTT. It yields the protein CASRQRGLEEPQHF.

The chain employs TRBV18 and TRBJ2-3; D gene unclear. CDR3 length: 12 amino acids. The V and J ends lost 2 bases and 6 bases respectively, with 6 bases between them. Germline CDR1 and CDR2: KGHSH and LQKENI. The CDR3 spells CASSPLGDTQYF. DNA of the CDR3: TGTGCCAGCTCACCATTGGGGGATACGCAGTATTTT.

This sequence joins TRBV4-2 and TRBJ1-1; 7 bases agree with TRBD1. This CDR3 region has 14 residues. Germline assignment: CDR1 LGHNA and CDR2 YNFKEQ. With V trimmed by 1 base and J by 2 bases, 1 base remained unmatched. This CDR3 is CASSQGDSNTEAFF. For the CDR3, the DNA is TGTGCCAGCAGCCAAGGGGACAGTAACACTGAAGCTTTCTTT.

The chain joins TRBV18 to TRBJ2-1; tentatively, D is TRBD2 (5 bases). Trimming left V 3 bases short and J 9 bases short, with 12 bases between. Germline values: CDR1 KGHSH, CDR2 LQKENI. The CDR3 is 13 amino acids. DNA for the CDR3: TGTGCCAGCTCACCGCCGTCTGCGGGTGAGCAGTTCTTC. Protein: CASSPPSAGEQFF.

The V call is TRBV5-6, the J call TRBJ1-2; possibly TRBD1 for D (6 bases). The V gene lost 6 bases and the J gene lost 8 bases, with 26 bases spanning the gap. CDR1 is SGHDT, CDR2 YYEEEE, per germline. This CDR3 spans 16 amino acids. DNA for the CDR3: TGTGCCAGCAAAATCCGACCCACGGGGACACTATACGGCTACACCTTC. Protein sequence: CASKIRPTGTLYGYTF.

The chain uses TRBV6-6 and TRBJ1-2, with 8 bases lining up with TRBD1. The CDR3 has 15 amino acids. Per germline, CDR1 MNHNY and CDR2 SVGAGI (reference sequence). The trim removed 0 bases at V and 6 bases at J, leaving 6 bases unmatched. CDR3 nucleotide sequence: TGTGCCAGCAGTTACTCTGCAGGGGGCGCCAATGGCTACACCTTC. Protein: CASSYSAGGANGYTF.

This chain links TRBV6-5 with TRBJ2-3, with a possible D match to TRBD2 (5 bases). Trimming left V 4 bases short and J 0 bases short, with 8 bases between. CDR1 and CDR2 from the germline V gene are MNHEY and SVGAGI. The length of the CDR3 is 14 residues. DNA of the CDR3: TGTGCCAGCAGTTCCCTAGCTAGCACAGATACGCAGTATTTT. Residues: CASSSLASTDTQYF.

The gene calls are TRBV5-4 and TRBJ2-1; D is ambiguous. Germline CDR1 and CDR2: SGHNT and YYREEE (reference sequence). The length of the CDR3 is 14 residues. V was cut by 2 bases and J by 5 bases, with 11 bases left in between. This chain's CDR3 is CASSLVGSHNEQFF. The DNA of the CDR3 is TGTGCCAGCAGCTTAGTGGGGTCCCACAATGAGCAGTTCTTC.

V and J are TRBV6-6 and TRBJ2-1, with TRBD2 matching 9 bases. Unmatched junction bases numbered 9, after V lost 7 bases and J lost 5 bases. The V gene's germline CDR1 is MNHNY and CDR2 SVGAGI (reference sequence). The CDR3 contains 15 residues. The CDR3 nucleotides read TGTGCCAGCATGCGAGCTAGCGGGGCTCACAATGAGCAGTTCTTC. Its protein is CASMRASGAHNEQFF.

J is TRBJ2-7 and V is TRBV6-1; D tentatively fits TRBD1 or TRBD2 (5 bases each). Trimming took 9 bases from V and 12 from J, leaving 18 bases between them. The CDR3 is made up of 11 amino acids. CDR1 is MNHNS, CDR2 SASEGT, per germline. The DNA of the CDR3 is TGTGCCAGTTCCCCCTCAGGGAGCATGTACTTC. Protein product: CASSPSGSMYF.